Following are 16 T cell receptor beta chains from one sample sequenced in a study of cytomegalovirus exposure and HLA in healthy donors. Both 60 Vbeta primers and 13 Jbeta primers went into the PCR. The data were produced by immunoSEQ multiplex PCR, yet TCRdb's version contains in-frame clones alone and is incomplete. The listing contains 50,000 to 80,000 clones. The sequenced sample was PBMCs. These receptors came from a woman between 18 and 30 years old in good health and CMV-seronegative.

This rearrangement joins TRBV30 to TRBJ1-2; 12 bases align to TRBD1. Germline CDR1 GTSNPN, CDR2 SVGIG (reference sequence). This CDR3 comprises 14 residues. V was pared by 3 bases and J by 7 bases, with 6 bases of the junction left unmatched. CDR3 in amino acids: CAWSIGTGGSGYTF. Written as DNA, the CDR3 is TGTGCCTGGAGCATAGGGACAGGGGGCAGTGGCTACACCTTC.

The chain recombines TRBV5-6 with TRBJ2-1; 7 nucleotides match TRBD1. Germline lookup yields CDR1 SGHDT and CDR2 YYEEEE. The junction had 13 bases not matched to a gene; V was cut back by 4 bases and J by 0 bases. This CDR3 comprises 18 residues. DNA for the CDR3: TGTGCCAGCAGCCCTGTGTACTCAGGGGGAAGCTCCTACAATGAGCAGTTCTTC. Translating it yields CASSPVYSGGSSYNEQFF.

The chain has TRBV14 and TRBJ1-1; 9 bases are shared with TRBD1. The V segment lost 0 bases and the J segment 1 base; nucleotides outside the gene matches: 15. This CDR3 is 20 amino acids long. Germline CDR1 reads SGHDN; CDR2 reads FVKESK. The CDR3 nucleotides are TGTGCCAGCAGCCAAGATTTTGGGACAGGGACTCTTTCAGGGAACACTGAAGCTTTCTTT. This gives the protein CASSQDFGTGTLSGNTEAFF.

The chain combines TRBV30 with TRBJ1-2; TRBD1 agrees at 7 bases. In germline, CDR1 is GTSNPN, CDR2 SVGIG (reference sequence). J lost 1 base, V lost 0 bases, and 11 bases had no gene match. There are 17 residues in the CDR3. This CDR3 reads CAWSVLKQGHSNYGYTF. As DNA, the CDR3 is TGTGCCTGGAGTGTCCTTAAACAGGGGCATAGTAACTATGGCTACACCTTC. Looking up the rest from reference TRBV30 and TRBJ1-2 gives the full variable domain: SQTIHQWPATLVQPVGSPLSLECTVEGTSNPNLYWYRQAAGRGLQLLFYSVGIGQISSEVPQNLSASRPQDRQFILSSKKLLLSDSGFYLCAWSVLKQGHSNYGYTFGSGTRLTVV.

CDR3 loop: CASSPGQGFGSYEQYF. CDR3 in DNA: TGTGCCAGCAGCCCGGGACAGGGGTTTGGATCCTACGAGCAGTACTTC. The chain carries TRBV14 and TRBJ2-7; TRBD1 agrees at 10 bases. The trim removed 4 bases at V and 1 base at J, leaving 7 bases unmatched. Germline lookup yields CDR1 SGHDN and CDR2 FVKESK. The CDR3 extends over 16 amino acids.

This chain joins TRBV7-8 and TRBJ2-7; 7 bases map to TRBD1. The V and J ends lost 5 bases and 6 bases, in that order; junction bases with no gene match: 13. CDR3 size: 15 residues. Germline CDR1 is SGHVS and CDR2 is FQNEAQ. The DNA for the CDR3 is TGTGCCAGCAGCCAGAGGGACAGTCCCCTCGGCGAGCAGTACTTC. This sequence encodes CASSQRDSPLGEQYF.

In regard to this clone: The junction shows a germline mismatch at one end, possibly a read error. V usage is TRBV7-9 and J usage is TRBJ1-2; D possibly corresponds to TRBD1 (5 bases). This CDR3 is 10 amino acids long. Per the germline V gene, CDR1 is SEHNR and CDR2 is FQNEAQ (reference sequence). The CDR3 DNA reads TGTGCCGGCAGGGAGGATGGCTACACCTTC. Residues: CAGREDGYTF.

The chain has TRBV5-1 and TRBJ2-1; D is undetermined. This CDR3 region has 11 residues. CDR1 is SGHRS and CDR2 is YFSETQ in the germline V gene. The germline V and J ends were trimmed by 0 bases and 15 bases, with 10 bases remaining between them. In DNA form, the CDR3 reads TGCGCCAGCAGCTTGGAAAGCTACCGGTTCTTC. Its protein is CASSLESYRFF.

V is TRBV4-1 and J is TRBJ1-2; D gene unclear. This CDR3 spans 13 amino acids. V was cut by 2 bases and J by 1 base, with 5 bases left in between. Germline V lookup: CDR1 MGHRA, CDR2 YSYEKL. The CDR3 DNA sequence: TGCGCCAGCAGCCAACCCTTTAACTATGGCTACACCTTC. Translation: CASSQPFNYGYTF.

V is TRBV5-1 and J is TRBJ2-1; 7 nucleotides line up with TRBD2. This CDR3 has 14 residues. With V trimmed by 2 bases and J by 4 bases, 3 bases remained unmatched. The germline V gene has CDR1 SGHRS and CDR2 YFSETQ. CDR3 residues: CASSFLREYNEQFF. CDR3 nucleotides: TGCGCCAGCAGCTTTTTGCGGGAGTACAATGAGCAGTTCTTC.

CDR3 sequence (DNA): TGTGCCTCCTTTGGTCGGGACAGAGGACCTGGGGCCAACGTCCTGACTTTC. This gives the protein CASFGRDRGPGANVLTF. This chain uses TRBV30 with TRBJ2-6; 7 bases line up with TRBD1. J was trimmed by 2 bases and V by 7 bases; bases with no gene match: 14. This CDR3 is built from 17 residues. Germline values: CDR1 GTSNPN, CDR2 SVGIG (reference sequence).

The J gene is TRBJ2-3, the V gene TRBV25-1; no firm D call. The CDR3 extends over 14 amino acids. Looked up from germline, CDR1 is MGHDK and CDR2 is SYGVNS. Trimming left V 4 bases short and J 6 bases short, with 14 bases between. This chain's CDR3 is CASSARTPMDTQYF. CDR3 in DNA: TGTGCCAGCAGTGCGAGAACGCCCATGGATACGCAGTATTTT.

V gene TRBV5-1 combines with J gene TRBJ2-7, with D tentatively TRBD1 (6 bases). The V end was cut by 1 base, the J end by 7 bases, with 9 bases between. Germline V gene sequence: CDR1 SGHRS, CDR2 YFSETQ. CDR3 length equals 12 residues. CDR3 in DNA: TGCGCCAGCAGCTTGAAAGGGGGTGAGCAGTACTTC. Protein product: CASSLKGGEQYF.

The chain is built from TRBV29-1 and TRBJ2-3; weak D call: TRBD1 (6 bases). This CDR3 contains 10 residues. Germline-derived CDR1 and CDR2 are SQVTM and ANQGSEA. V was cut by 7 bases and J by 15 bases, with 17 bases left in between. The DNA for the CDR3 is TGCAGCGCCTTGACAGGAACCGTTTATTTT. This sequence encodes CSALTGTVYF.

V usage is TRBV5-5 and J usage is TRBJ2-3; weak D call: TRBD2 (7 bases). The CDR3 length is 16 residues. The germline V gene encodes CDR1 SGHKS and CDR2 YYEKEE (reference sequence). V lost 4 bases to trimming and J lost 4 bases, with 19 bases between them. The CDR3 DNA is TGTGCCAGCAGCGGGGGCGGGGGCCCCGCCTCAGATACGCAGTATTTT. It encodes CASSGGGGPASDTQYF.

The chain is built from TRBV6-1 and TRBJ2-2; 12 positions match TRBD2. CDR3 length: 15 amino acids. V shed 6 bases, J shed 5 bases, and the junction held 4 bases outside the gene matches. Germline-derived CDR1 and CDR2 are MNHNS and SASEGT. Written as DNA, the CDR3 is TGTGCCAGCAGCACCGGACTAGCGGGGACCGGGGAGCTGTTTTTT. Its translation is CASSTGLAGTGELFF.